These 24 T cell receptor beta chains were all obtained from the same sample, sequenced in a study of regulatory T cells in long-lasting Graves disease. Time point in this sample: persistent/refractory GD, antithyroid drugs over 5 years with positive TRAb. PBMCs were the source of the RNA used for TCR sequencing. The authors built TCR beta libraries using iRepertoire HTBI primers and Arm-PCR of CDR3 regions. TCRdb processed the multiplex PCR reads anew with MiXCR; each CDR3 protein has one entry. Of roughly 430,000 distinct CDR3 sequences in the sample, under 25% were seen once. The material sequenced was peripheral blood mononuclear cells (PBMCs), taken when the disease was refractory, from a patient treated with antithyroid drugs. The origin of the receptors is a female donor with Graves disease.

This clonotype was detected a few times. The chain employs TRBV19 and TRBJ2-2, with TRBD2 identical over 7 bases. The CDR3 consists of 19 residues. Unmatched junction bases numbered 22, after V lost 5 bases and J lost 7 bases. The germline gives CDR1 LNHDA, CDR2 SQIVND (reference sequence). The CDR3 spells CASSSDPPVEAGVHGELFF. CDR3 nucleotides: TGTGCCAGTAGTTCGGATCCCCCGGTTGAGGCGGGAGTGCACGGGGAGCTGTTTTTT.

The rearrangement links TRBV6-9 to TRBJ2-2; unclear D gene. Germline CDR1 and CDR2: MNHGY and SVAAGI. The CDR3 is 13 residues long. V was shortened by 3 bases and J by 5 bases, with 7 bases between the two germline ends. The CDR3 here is CASSYSETGELFF. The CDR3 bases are TGTGCCAGCAGTTACTCAGAGACCGGGGAGCTGTTTTTT.

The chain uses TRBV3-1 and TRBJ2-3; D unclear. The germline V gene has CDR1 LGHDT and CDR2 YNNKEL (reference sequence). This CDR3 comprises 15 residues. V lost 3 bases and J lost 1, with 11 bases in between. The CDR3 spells CASSQENGGTDTQYF. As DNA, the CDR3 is TGTGCCAGCAGCCAGGAGAATGGGGGCACAGATACGCAGTATTTT.

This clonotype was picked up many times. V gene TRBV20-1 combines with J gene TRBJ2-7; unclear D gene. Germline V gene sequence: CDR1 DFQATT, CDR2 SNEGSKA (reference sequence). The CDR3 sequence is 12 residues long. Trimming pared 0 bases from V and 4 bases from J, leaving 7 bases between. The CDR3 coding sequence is TGCAGTGCTAGAGATAGATATTACGAGCAGTACTTC. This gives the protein CSARDRYYEQYF.

The CDR3: CASIPSVPFKGPQHF. CDR3 coding DNA: TGTGCCAGCATTCCCTCGGTCCCTTTCAAGGGGCCCCAGCATTTT. V is TRBV28 and J is TRBJ1-5, with no clear D. The V end lost 7 bases, the J end lost 9 bases, and 22 bases lay between the germline ends. From germline, CDR1 is MDHEN and CDR2 SYDVKM. CDR3 length: 15 residues.

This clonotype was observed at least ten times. The CDR3 region is CATSGDTSFGQYF. The DNA for the CDR3 is TGTGCCACCAGTGGGGACACCTCTTTCGGGCAGTACTTC. The rearrangement uses TRBV24-1 and TRBJ2-7; D perhaps matches TRBD1 (6 bases). The V and J ends lost 5 bases and 9 bases respectively, with 16 bases between them. CDR3 length: 13 amino acids. The germline V gene encodes CDR1 KGHDR and CDR2 SFDVKD.

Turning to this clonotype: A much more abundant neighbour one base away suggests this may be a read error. Here the CDR3 reads CASSVTGDWGYTF. DNA of the CDR3: TGTGCCAGCAGTGTGACCGGGGATTGGGGCTACACCTTC. This rearrangement joins TRBV27 to TRBJ1-2; D remains ambiguous. The germline gives CDR1 MNHEY, CDR2 SMNVEV (reference sequence). This CDR3 contains 13 residues. V was shortened by 5 bases and J by 8 bases, with 15 bases between the two germline ends.

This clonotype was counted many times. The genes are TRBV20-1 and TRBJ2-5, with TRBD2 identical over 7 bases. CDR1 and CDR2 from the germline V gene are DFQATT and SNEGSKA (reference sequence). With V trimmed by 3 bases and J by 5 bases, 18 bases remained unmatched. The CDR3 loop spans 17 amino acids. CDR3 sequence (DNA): TGCAGTGCTAGGGGGTCCGGGGCGGGAGTTTTATTGGAGACCCAGTACTTC. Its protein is CSARGSGAGVLLETQYF.

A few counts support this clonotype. The CDR3 sequence: CATSETGDTEAFF. As DNA, the CDR3 is TGTGCCACCAGCGAGACAGGGGACACTGAAGCTTTCTTT. The chain combines TRBV15 with TRBJ1-1; TRBD1 matches 8 bases. The CDR3 covers 13 residues. The germline gives CDR1 LNHNV, CDR2 YYDKDF (reference sequence). J lost 3 bases, V lost 5 bases, and 2 bases had no gene match.

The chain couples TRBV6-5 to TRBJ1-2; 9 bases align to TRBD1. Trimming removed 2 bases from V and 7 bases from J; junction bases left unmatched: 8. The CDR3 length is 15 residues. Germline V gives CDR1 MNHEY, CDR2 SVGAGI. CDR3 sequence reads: CASSYTGQGTRGYTF. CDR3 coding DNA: TGTGCCAGCAGTTACACGGGACAGGGCACCCGTGGCTACACCTTC.

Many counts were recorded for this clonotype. DNA of the CDR3: TGTGCCAGCAGTCCTAGGAACGTTGAGCAGTTCTTC. Translation gives CASSPRNVEQFF. The gene calls are TRBV2 and TRBJ2-1, with D unresolved. The CDR3 length is 12 residues. The germline CDR1 and CDR2 sequences are SNHLY and FYNNEI. Trimming stripped 5 bases from V and 9 bases from J, with 11 bases between. Filled out from reference TRBV2 and TRBJ2-1, the complete variable domain reads EPEVTQTPSHQVTQMGQEVILRCVPISNHLYFYWYRQILGQKVEFLVSFYNNEISEKSEIFDDQFSVERPDGSNFTLKIRSTKLEDSAMYFCASSPRNVEQFFGPGTRLTVL.

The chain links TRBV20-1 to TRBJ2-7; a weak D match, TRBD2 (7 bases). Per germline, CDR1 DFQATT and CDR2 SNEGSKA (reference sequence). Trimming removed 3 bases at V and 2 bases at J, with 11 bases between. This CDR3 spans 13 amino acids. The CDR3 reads CSARLGGAYEQYF. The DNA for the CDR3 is TGCAGTGCTAGGCTAGGGGGGGCCTACGAGCAGTACTTC.

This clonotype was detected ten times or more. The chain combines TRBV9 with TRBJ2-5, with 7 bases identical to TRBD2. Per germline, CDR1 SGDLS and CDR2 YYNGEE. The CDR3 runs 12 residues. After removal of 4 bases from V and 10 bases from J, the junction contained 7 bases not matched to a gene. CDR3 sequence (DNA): TGTGCCAGCAGCACTCCACGGGAGGACCAGTACTTC. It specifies CASSTPREDQYF.

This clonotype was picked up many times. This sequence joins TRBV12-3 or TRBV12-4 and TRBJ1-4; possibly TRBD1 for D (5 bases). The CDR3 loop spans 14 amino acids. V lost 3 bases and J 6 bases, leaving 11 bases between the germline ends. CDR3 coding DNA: TGTGCCAGCAGTTTCGGGGGAGGTGATGAAAAACTGTTTTTT. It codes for CASSFGGGDEKLFF.

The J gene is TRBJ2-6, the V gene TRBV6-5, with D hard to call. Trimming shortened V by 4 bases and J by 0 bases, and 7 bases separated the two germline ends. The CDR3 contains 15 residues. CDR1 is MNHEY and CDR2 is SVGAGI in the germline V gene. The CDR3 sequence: CASSFSTSGANVLTF. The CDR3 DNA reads TGTGCCAGCAGTTTTAGTACCTCTGGGGCCAACGTCCTGACTTTC.

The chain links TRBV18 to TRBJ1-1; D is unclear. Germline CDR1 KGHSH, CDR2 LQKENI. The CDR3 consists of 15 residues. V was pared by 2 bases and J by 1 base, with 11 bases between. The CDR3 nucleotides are TGTGCCAGCTCACCAGCGCCAGGACCGAACACTGAAGCTTTCTTT. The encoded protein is CASSPAPGPNTEAFF.

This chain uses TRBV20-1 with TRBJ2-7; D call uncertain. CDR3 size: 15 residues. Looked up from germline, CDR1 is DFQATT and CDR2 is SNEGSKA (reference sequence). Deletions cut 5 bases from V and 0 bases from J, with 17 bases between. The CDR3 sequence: CSALNKDGNSYEQYF. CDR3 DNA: TGCAGTGCTTTGAATAAGGACGGAAACTCCTACGAGCAGTACTTC.

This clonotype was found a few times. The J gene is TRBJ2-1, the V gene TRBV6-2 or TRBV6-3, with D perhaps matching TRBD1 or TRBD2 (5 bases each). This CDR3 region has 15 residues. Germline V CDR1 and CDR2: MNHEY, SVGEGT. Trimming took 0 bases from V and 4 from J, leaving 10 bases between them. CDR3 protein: CASSYSWGTYNEQFF. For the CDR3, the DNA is TGTGCCAGCAGTTACTCATGGGGGACGTACAATGAGCAGTTCTTC.

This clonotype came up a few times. The CDR3 DNA reads as TGTGCCAGCAGCCCGGGCCCCTATGGACTAGCGGGAGCGGTCGGGGAGCTGTTTTTT. It is translated as CASSPGPYGLAGAVGELFF. The chain couples TRBV7-9 to TRBJ2-2; 13 bases match TRBD2. Germline values: CDR1 SEHNR, CDR2 FQNEAQ (reference sequence). Trimming cost V 5 bases and J 7 bases; bases outside gene matches: 16. CDR3 length: 19 amino acids.

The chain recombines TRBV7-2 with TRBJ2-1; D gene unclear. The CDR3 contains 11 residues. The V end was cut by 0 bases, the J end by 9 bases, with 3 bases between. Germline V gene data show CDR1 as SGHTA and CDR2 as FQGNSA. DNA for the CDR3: TGTGCCAGCAGCTTAGCTTTTGAGCAGTTCTTC. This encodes CASSLAFEQFF.

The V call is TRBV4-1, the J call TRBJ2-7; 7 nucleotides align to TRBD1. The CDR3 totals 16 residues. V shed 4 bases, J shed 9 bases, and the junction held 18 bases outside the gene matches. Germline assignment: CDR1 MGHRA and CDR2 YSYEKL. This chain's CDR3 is CASSPNIGQVRAGQYF. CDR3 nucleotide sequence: TGCGCCAGCAGCCCGAATATCGGACAGGTGAGGGCGGGGCAGTACTTC.

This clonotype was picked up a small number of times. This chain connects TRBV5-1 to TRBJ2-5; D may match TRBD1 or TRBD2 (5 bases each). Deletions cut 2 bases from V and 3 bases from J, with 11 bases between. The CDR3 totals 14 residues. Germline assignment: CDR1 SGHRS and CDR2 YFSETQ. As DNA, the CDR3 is TGCGCCAGCAGCTTATGGGGGTCGGAAGAGACCCAGTACTTC. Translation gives CASSLWGSEETQYF. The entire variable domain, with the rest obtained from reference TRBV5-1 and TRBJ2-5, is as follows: KAGVTQTPRYLIKTRGQQVTLSCSPISGHRSVSWYQQTPGQGLQFLFEYFSETQRNKGNFPGRFSGRQFSNSRSEMNVSTLELGDSALYLCASSLWGSEETQYFGPGTRLLVL.

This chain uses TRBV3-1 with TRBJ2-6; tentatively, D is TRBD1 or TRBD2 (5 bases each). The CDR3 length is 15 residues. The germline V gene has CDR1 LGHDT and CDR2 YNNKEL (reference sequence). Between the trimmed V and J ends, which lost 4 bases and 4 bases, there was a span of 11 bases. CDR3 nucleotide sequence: TGTGCCAGCAGCCTTACTAGGGGAGGGGCCAACGTCCTGACTTTC. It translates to CASSLTRGGANVLTF.

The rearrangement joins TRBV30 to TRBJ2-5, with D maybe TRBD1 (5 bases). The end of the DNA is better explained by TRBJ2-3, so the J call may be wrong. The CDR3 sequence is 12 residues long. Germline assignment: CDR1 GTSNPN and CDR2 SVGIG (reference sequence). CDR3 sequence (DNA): TGTGCCTGGAAACAGGCGGCAGGTACGCAGTATTTT. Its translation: CAWKQAAGTQYF.